The 11 T cell receptor beta chains given below trace back to one sample, sequenced in a study of T cells in women clearing cervical HPV infection. Profiled with immunoSEQ multiplex PCR; TCRdb holds only in-frame clones, not every one. The listing contains under 50,000 clones. Specimen: blood buffy coat. Receptors were obtained from a woman aged 18 to 69 with a cervical HPV16 infection that either progressed to CIN3+ or cleared (not recorded which).

A note on this clone: The read ends 3 residues early relative to the CDR3; the germline J gene fills the gap. The V gene is TRBV19, the J gene TRBJ2-5, with TRBD2 matching over 11 bases. With 5 bases clipped from V and 7 bases from J, the junction kept 12 bases outside the gene matches. Germline V gene sequence: CDR1 LNHDA, CDR2 SQIVND (reference sequence). The CDR3 consists of 16 residues. The chain's CDR3 is CASSGLAGGPQRTQYF. CDR3 bases read: TGTGCCAGTAGTGGCCTAGCGGGAGGACCCCAGAGGACC.

As regards this clone: Read sequence stops 3 residues before the CDR3 end, and the germline J gene provides the missing end. The V gene is TRBV18, the J gene TRBJ2-2; D perhaps matches TRBD1 (6 bases). CDR1 is KGHSH and CDR2 is LQKENI in the germline V gene. There are 15 residues in the CDR3. The CDR3 spells CASSRQDSGANVLFF. The sequenced part of the CDR3 DNA is TGTGCCAGCTCACGACAGGACTCTGGGGCCAACGTG. Looking up the rest from reference TRBV18 and TRBJ2-2 gives the full variable domain: NAGVMQNPRHLVRRRGQEARLRCSPMKGHSHVYWYRQLPEEGLKFMVYLQKENIIDESGMPKERFSAEFPKEGPSILRIQQVVRGDSAAYFCASSRQDSGANVLFFGEGSRLTVL.

Turning to this clone: The read halts 3 residues ahead of the CDR3 end, with the missing end drawn from the germline J gene. This chain uses TRBV4-1 with TRBJ1-2; 11 nucleotides align to TRBD1. V lost 6 bases, J lost 2 bases, and 8 bases stayed unmatched. The CDR3 covers 16 residues. Germline CDR1 and CDR2: MGHRA and YSYEKL. The CDR3 sequence is CASRPVRDRGNYGYTF. CDR3 DNA (partial): TGCGCCAGCAGACCCGTCCGGGACAGGGGGAACTATGGC.

About this clone itself: Read data end 3 residues before the CDR3 end; the end is taken from the germline J gene. This chain uses TRBV23-1 with TRBJ2-4, with 8 bases matching TRBD1. TRBV23-1 is an ORF, with its function uncertain. CDR3 length: 17 amino acids. CDR3 DNA, as far as it was read: TGCGCCAGCAGTCAACGTGACAGGGGCCCCACTAACTATGGT. Translated, it gives CASSQRDRGPTNYG. In full, the CDR3 is CASSQRDRGPTNYGQYF.

With respect to this clone: The CDR3 end is not reached by the read, which stops 3 residues before it; the germline J gene fills it in. V usage is TRBV20-1 and J usage is TRBJ2-7, with TRBD2 matching 7 bases. The CDR3 has 14 amino acids. Germline lookup yields CDR1 DFQATT and CDR2 SNEGSKA (reference sequence). With 0 bases clipped from V and 2 bases from J, the junction kept 4 bases outside the gene matches. This chain's CDR3 is CSARDPSGPYEQYF. The CDR3 DNA, read in part, is TGCAGTGCTAGAGATCCTAGCGGACCCTACGAG.

With respect to this clone: The CDR3 is cut off 3 residues early in the read; its end comes from the germline J gene. This chain connects TRBV4-2 to TRBJ2-3, with 11 bases matching TRBD2. Per germline, CDR1 LGHNA and CDR2 YNFKEQ. V lost 2 bases to trimming and J lost 2 bases; unmatched junction nucleotides: 6. The CDR3 totals 17 residues. The CDR3 reads CASSQIAGGPDTDTQYF. CDR3 DNA (partial): TGTGCCAGCAGCCAAATAGCGGGAGGGCCTGACACAGATACG.

On this clone itself: The read ends 3 residues before the CDR3 terminus; that terminus is restored from the germline J gene. The chain joins TRBV7-8 to TRBJ1-4, with D perhaps TRBD1 (5 bases). The CDR3 consists of 13 residues. Germline assignment: CDR1 SGHVS and CDR2 FQNEAQ. The covered CDR3 bases are TGTGCCAGTTCCCGCTCTGGGGCCAACGTA. It codes for CASSRSGANV. The whole CDR3 reads CASSRSGANVLFF.

The sequenced part of the CDR3 DNA is TGTGCCAGTAGTCCCGGGGGATACTATGGC. Translation: CASSPGGYYG. The CDR3 in its entirety is CASSPGGYYGYTF. V and J are TRBV19 and TRBJ1-2; possible D gene TRBD1, 5 bases. Sequencing ends 3 residues short of the CDR3 end; the germline J gene provides the rest. The CDR3 extends over 13 amino acids. Germline loops: CDR1 LNHDA, CDR2 SQIVND (reference sequence). Trimming removed 5 bases from V and 3 bases from J, with 10 bases in between.

CDR3: CASSVEESGRYTDTQYF. The DNA read from the CDR3 is TGTGCCAGCAGTGTTGAAGAAAGCGGGAGGTACACAGATACG. The rearrangement joins TRBV2 to TRBJ2-3, with TRBD2 matching over 9 bases. The read ends 3 residues shy of where the CDR3 ends; the end is completed using the germline J gene. The J segment lost 2 bases and the V segment lost 4 bases, leaving 10 bases of the junction unmatched. The germline CDR1 and CDR2 sequences are SNHLY and FYNNEI. The CDR3 is made up of 17 amino acids. Combining the CDR3 with reference TRBV2 and TRBJ2-3 gives the whole variable domain EPEVTQTPSHQVTQMGQEVILRCVPISNHLYFYWYRQILGQKVEFLVSFYNNEISEKSEIFDDQFSVERPDGSNFTLKIRSTKLEDSAMYFCASSVEESGRYTDTQYFGPGTRLTVL.

A note on this clone: The sequence runs out 3 residues before the end of the CDR3; the remainder is reconstructed from the germline J gene. The rearrangement joins TRBV6-2 or TRBV6-3 to TRBJ2-7; 7 bases align to TRBD1. The V gene's germline CDR1 is MNHEY and CDR2 SVGEGT. V lost 10 bases and J lost 2; bases outside the gene matches: 11. CDR3 length: 14 amino acids. CDR3 protein: CAIPETGRPYEQYF. The CDR3 DNA, read in part, is TGTGCCATCCCCGAGACAGGGAGACCCTACGAG.

Worth noting for this clone: Read coverage stops 3 residues before the CDR3 terminus; the germline J gene supplies the remainder. The chain uses TRBV19 and TRBJ1-2; a possible D gene is TRBD1 (6 bases). The V gene's germline CDR1 is LNHDA and CDR2 SQIVND (reference sequence). This CDR3 has 12 amino acids. This chain's CDR3 is CASRGDINDYTF. Partial CDR3 DNA: TGTGCCAGTAGGGGGGACATCAATGAC.